The 14 T cell receptor beta chains below were found in one sample sequenced in a study of tumor-infiltrating lymphocytes in primary liver carcinoma. RNA and DNA were co-extracted from roughly 20-30 mg of unsorted bulk tissue. cDNA specific to TCR beta was made from about 550 ng of total RNA, with a constant-region primer employed for priming. The TCR beta library was amplified through three nested multiplex PCR rounds in a modified ARM-PCR procedure. Primers for the first two PCR rounds were TRBV1-TRBV30 forward primers and a C-beta reverse primer (approximately 10 cycles per round). MiXCR was run by TCRdb on the multiplex PCR reads, yielding one entry per CDR3 protein. This sample carries tens of thousands of distinct CDR3 sequences, 71% of them seen once, and the ten largest clones take roughly two fifths. The sequenced sample was liver tumor tissue from sampling region 4. Subset denoted: tumor region T4, right-lateral pole. The receptor set was obtained from a man aged 35-49 years with primary liver carcinoma and hepatitis B virus infection.

The chain employs TRBV4-1 and TRBJ2-7; D is unclear. The V and J ends lost 1 base and 3 bases respectively, with 10 bases between them. The CDR3 consists of 14 residues. The germline gives CDR1 MGHRA, CDR2 YSYEKL. CDR3 sequence: CASSQGPENYEQYF. The CDR3 DNA follows: TGCGCCAGCAGCCAAGGCCCAGAAAACTACGAGCAGTACTTC.

For this clonotype: This CDR3 is missing its conserved last phenylalanine or tryptophan, likely due to a read error. This chain uses TRBV10-3 with TRBJ1-5; D unclear. The CDR3 totals 14 residues. Per the germline V gene, CDR1 is ENHRY and CDR2 is SYGVKD. The CDR3 nucleotides read TGTGCCGTCAGTGAGTATGAGGGCGATCAGCTCCAGCATTCT. Its translation is CAVSEYEGDQLQHS.

Concerning this clonotype itself: A junction end diverges from the germline sequence, so it may reflect a read error. V and J are TRBV4-1 and TRBJ2-2; 10 nucleotides match TRBD1. Germline V gene data show CDR1 as MGHRA and CDR2 as YSYEKL. This CDR3 is built from 16 residues. The CDR3 nucleotides read TGCACCAGCAACGTTATGGACAGGGGGTTAACCGGGGAGCTGTTTTTT. Amino acid sequence: CTSNVMDRGLTGELFF.

On this clonotype itself: One end of the junction fails to match germline, which may point to a read error. The chain recombines TRBV10-3 with TRBJ1-5; D not resolved. CDR3 length: 14 residues. Germline V gene data show CDR1 as ENHRY and CDR2 as SYGVKD. CDR3 in amino acids: CTISECEGNQPQHF. Here the CDR3 DNA reads TGTACCATCAGTGAGTGTGAGGGCAATCAGCCCCAGCATTTT.

The V gene is TRBV4-1, the J gene TRBJ2-1; D is tentatively TRBD1 or TRBD2 (5 bases each). With 2 bases removed from V and 4 bases from J, the gap between germline ends came to 18 bases. Germline V CDR1 and CDR2: MGHRA, YSYEKL. The CDR3 spans 17 residues. CDR3 bases: TGCGCCAGCAGCCAACCATGGGACGAGCCTGCATACAATGAGCAGTTCTTC. Its translation is CASSQPWDEPAYNEQFF.

On this clonotype itself: As the CDR3 is not closed by the conserved phenylalanine or tryptophan, this likely results from a read error. The genes are TRBV5-6 and TRBJ2-7; D is ambiguous. From germline, CDR1 is SGHDT and CDR2 YYEEEE. The CDR3 is made up of 13 amino acids. V lost 1 base and J 9 bases, leaving 14 bases between the germline ends. CDR3 protein: CASSLTTGFWQYL. The CDR3 DNA sequence: TGTGCCAGCAGCTTGACAACCGGGTTTTGGCAGTACTTA.

A note on this clonotype: One end of the junction varies from germline; a read error may be responsible. The chain couples TRBV4-1 to TRBJ2-6, with 11 nucleotides matching TRBD2. CDR3 length: 21 residues. From germline, CDR1 is MGHRA and CDR2 YSYEKL. CDR3 coding DNA: TGCGCCAGCAGCCATGTCGGACTAGCGGGCCTGAAGGCGGTCGGGGCCAACGTCCTGGCTTTC. Translating it yields CASSHVGLAGLKAVGANVLAF.

This clonotype was picked up a small number of times. At one boundary the junction diverges from the germline segment, which might be a read error. The chain employs TRBV28 and TRBJ1-2; 9 bases align to TRBD1. CDR1 is MDHEN and CDR2 is SYDVKM in the germline V gene. CDR3 length: 15 residues. Here the CDR3 DNA reads TGTGCCAGCCACCTACCGGGACAGGGAACCTATGGTTACACCTTC. Translation: CASHLPGQGTYGYTF.

This clonotype was seen ten or more times. The chain joins TRBV11-2 to TRBJ1-1; D is unclear. V lost 1 base to trimming and J lost 4 bases, with 7 bases between them. The CDR3 is 13 residues long. CDR1 is SGHAT and CDR2 is FQNNGV in the germline V gene. The CDR3 sequence: CASSLGLSTEAFF. CDR3 bases: TGTGCCAGCAGCTTAGGACTGAGCACTGAAGCTTTCTTT.

This sequence joins TRBV7-9 and TRBJ2-1, with TRBD2 identical over 7 bases. CDR1 SEHNR and CDR2 FQNEAQ come from the germline V gene (reference sequence). The CDR3 has 17 residues. V gave up 5 bases and J gave up 7 bases; unmatched junction bases: 17. Written as DNA, the CDR3 is TGTGCCAGCAGCCTCGGGGGAGGGCCCCGATCCATTAATGAGCAGTTCTTC. Translation: CASSLGGGPRSINEQFF.

V and J are TRBV5-1 and TRBJ2-7, with D hard to call. V was clipped by 0 bases and J by 3 bases, with 22 bases between them. This CDR3 has 18 residues. Germline values: CDR1 SGHRS, CDR2 YFSETQ. Here the CDR3 reads CASSLEARRPDRLYEQYF. CDR3 DNA sequence: TGCGCCAGCAGCTTGGAGGCTAGAAGGCCCGATAGGCTCTACGAGCAGTACTTC.

Worth noting for this clonotype: Because the CDR3 is missing its conserved closing phenylalanine or tryptophan, this is likely a read error. This rearrangement joins TRBV7-3 to TRBJ2-2; unclear D gene. CDR3 size: 15 residues. V lost 3 bases and J lost 6, with 14 bases in between. Germline CDR1 and CDR2: SGHTA and FQGTGA. CDR3 region: CASSFSFSSPGELFS. Here the CDR3 DNA reads TGTGCCAGCAGCTTCTCTTTTTCTAGTCCCGGGGAGCTGTTTTCT.

About this clonotype: Just one base apart from a much larger clone, this may be a read error. The CDR3: CAISPGGGPTDTQYF. The CDR3 nucleotides are TGTGCCATCAGCCCCGGTGGGGGTCCCACAGATACGCAGTATTTT. This chain uses TRBV11-3 with TRBJ2-3; tentatively, D is TRBD1 or TRBD2 (5 bases each). CDR3 length equals 15 residues. CDR1 is SGHNT, CDR2 YENEEA, per germline.

In regard to this clonotype: A much larger clone differs by one base, so this may be a read error. This rearrangement joins TRBV11-2 to TRBJ2-3, with 9 positions matching TRBD2. Trimming took 5 bases from V and 2 from J; bases not matched to a gene: 8. CDR3 size: 16 residues. CDR1 SGHAT and CDR2 FQNNGV come from the germline V gene. The CDR3 nucleotides read TGTGCCAGCAGCCCCCCGACTAGCGGCACCACAGATACGCAGTATTTT. Protein product: CASSPPTSGTTDTQYF.